The T cell receptor beta chain under discussion was sequenced for a study of beta chain features in type 1 diabetes. Germline CDR1 SGHNT, CDR2 YYREEE (reference sequence). The CDR3 sequence is 15 residues long. Blood was collected once per donor into heparin, averaging around 0.11 L. Purities in excess of 95% were seen in all sorted populations. This clone came up a few times. An end of the junction does not agree with germline; a read error may underlie this. The investigators reverse transcribed all of the isolated RNA, so they sequenced expressed TCRB transcripts. Read counts averaged about 3.57 million for samples of naive, central memory and regulatory T cells. The repertoire was sequenced with immunoSEQ multiplex PCR; TCRdb's copy has only in-frame clones and lacks some. The table has roughly 300,000 clones, 12% to 15% seen once; the top ten hold about 6.6%.

The chain recombines TRBV5-4 with TRBJ2-2; TRBD1 is a possible D gene (6 bases). This receptor was obtained from a man aged 25-45 years in good health. The sequencing input was central memory CD4+ T cells from blood. The CDR3 is CASSLDRLNTGELFF. The CDR3 nucleotides read TGTGCCAGCAGTTTGGACAGATTGAACACCGGGGAGCTGTTTTTT. Variable domain in full (rest from reference TRBV5-4 and TRBJ2-2): ETGVTQSPTHLIKTRGQQVTLRCSSQSGHNTVSWYQQALGQGPQFIFQYYREEENGRGNFPPRFSGLQFPNYSSELNVNALELDDSALYLCASSLDRLNTGELFFGEGSRLTVL.